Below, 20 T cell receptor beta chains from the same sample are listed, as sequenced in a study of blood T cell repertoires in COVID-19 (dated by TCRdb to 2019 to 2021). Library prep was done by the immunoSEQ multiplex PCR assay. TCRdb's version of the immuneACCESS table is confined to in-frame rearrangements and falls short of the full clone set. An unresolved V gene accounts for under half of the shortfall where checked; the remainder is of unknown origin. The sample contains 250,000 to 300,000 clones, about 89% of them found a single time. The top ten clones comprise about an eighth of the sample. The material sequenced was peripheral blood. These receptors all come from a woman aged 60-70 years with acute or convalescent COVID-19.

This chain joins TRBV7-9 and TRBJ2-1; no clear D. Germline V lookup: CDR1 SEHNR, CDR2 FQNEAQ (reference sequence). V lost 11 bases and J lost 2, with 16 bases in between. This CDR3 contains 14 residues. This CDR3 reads CAGLTGGTYNEQFF. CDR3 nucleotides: TGTGCCGGCCTGACTGGCGGAACCTACAATGAGCAGTTCTTC.

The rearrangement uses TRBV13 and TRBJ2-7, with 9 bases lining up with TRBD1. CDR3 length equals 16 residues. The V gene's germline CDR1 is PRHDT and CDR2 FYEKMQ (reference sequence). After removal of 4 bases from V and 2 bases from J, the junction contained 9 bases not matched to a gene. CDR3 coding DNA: TGTGCCAGCAGCTCCTTAGGTGACAGGGGGGCCTACGAGCAGTACTTC. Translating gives CASSSLGDRGAYEQYF.

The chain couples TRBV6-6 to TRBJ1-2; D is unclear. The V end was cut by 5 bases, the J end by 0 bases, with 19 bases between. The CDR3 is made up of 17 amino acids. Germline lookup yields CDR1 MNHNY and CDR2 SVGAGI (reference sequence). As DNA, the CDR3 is TGTGCCAGCAGTCCCGACATGATCGGACTATCTAACTATGGCTACACCTTC. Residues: CASSPDMIGLSNYGYTF.

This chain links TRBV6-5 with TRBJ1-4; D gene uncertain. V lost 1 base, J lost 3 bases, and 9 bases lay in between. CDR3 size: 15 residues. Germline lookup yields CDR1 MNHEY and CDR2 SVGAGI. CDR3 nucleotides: TGTGCCAGCAGTTACTTGGAGGTGGCTAATGAAAAACTGTTTTTT. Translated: CASSYLEVANEKLFF.

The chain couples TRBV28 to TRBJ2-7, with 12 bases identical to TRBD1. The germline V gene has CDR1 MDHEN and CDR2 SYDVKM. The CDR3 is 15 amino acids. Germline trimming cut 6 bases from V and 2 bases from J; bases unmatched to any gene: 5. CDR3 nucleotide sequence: TGTGCCAGCAGCAAGGGACAGGGGGCCACCTACGAGCAGTACTTC. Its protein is CASSKGQGATYEQYF.

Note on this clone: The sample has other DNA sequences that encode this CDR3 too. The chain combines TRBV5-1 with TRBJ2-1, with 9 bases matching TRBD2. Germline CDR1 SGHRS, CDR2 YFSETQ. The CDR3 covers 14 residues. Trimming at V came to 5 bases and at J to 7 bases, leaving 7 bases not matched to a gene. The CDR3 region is CASSGGLAGNEQFF. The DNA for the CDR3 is TGCGCCAGCAGTGGGGGTCTAGCGGGGAATGAGCAGTTCTTC.

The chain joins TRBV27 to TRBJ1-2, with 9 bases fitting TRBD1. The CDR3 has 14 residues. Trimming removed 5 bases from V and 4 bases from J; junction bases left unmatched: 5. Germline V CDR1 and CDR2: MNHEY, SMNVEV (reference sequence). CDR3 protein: CASSTLDRGYGYTF. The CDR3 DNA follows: TGTGCCAGCAGTACCCTGGACAGGGGCTATGGCTACACCTTC.

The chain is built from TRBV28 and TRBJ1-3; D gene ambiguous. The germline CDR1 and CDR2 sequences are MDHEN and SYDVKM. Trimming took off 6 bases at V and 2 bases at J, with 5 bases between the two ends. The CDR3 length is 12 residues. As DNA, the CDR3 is TGTGCCAGCAGGGGCCCTGGAAACACCATATATTTT. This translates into CASRGPGNTIYF.

The chain's CDR3 is CASSQGTVAEAFF. The CDR3, as DNA: TGTGCCAGCAGCCAAGGGACAGTCGCTGAAGCTTTCTTT. The chain recombines TRBV3-1 (or the pseudogene TRBV3-2) with TRBJ1-1; D might be TRBD1 (6 bases). Trimming removed 1 base at V and 6 bases at J, with 9 bases between. There are 13 residues in the CDR3. Germline V gene sequence: CDR1 LGHDT, CDR2 YNNKEL (reference sequence).

Written as DNA, the CDR3 is TGTGCCAGCAGCTTCGGCGGGGGGACAGATACGCAGTATTTT. Encoded protein: CASSFGGGTDTQYF. This chain joins TRBV5-4 and TRBJ2-3; TRBD2 agrees at 8 bases. V lost 2 bases and J lost 3; bases outside the gene matches: 2. The CDR3 runs 14 residues. Germline V lookup: CDR1 SGHNT, CDR2 YYREEE (reference sequence).

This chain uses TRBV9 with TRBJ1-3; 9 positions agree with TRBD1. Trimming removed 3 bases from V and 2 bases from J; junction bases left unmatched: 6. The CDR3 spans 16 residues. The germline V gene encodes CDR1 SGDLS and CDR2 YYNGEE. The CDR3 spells CASSEGDRAAGNTIYF. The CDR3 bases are TGTGCCAGCAGCGAAGGGGACAGGGCGGCTGGAAACACCATATATTTT.

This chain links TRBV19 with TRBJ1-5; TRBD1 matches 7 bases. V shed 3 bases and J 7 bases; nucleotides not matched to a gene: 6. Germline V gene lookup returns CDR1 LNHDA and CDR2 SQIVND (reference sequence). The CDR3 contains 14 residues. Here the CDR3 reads CASSMNRGIQPQHF. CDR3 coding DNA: TGTGCCAGTAGTATGAACAGGGGAATCCAGCCCCAGCATTTT.

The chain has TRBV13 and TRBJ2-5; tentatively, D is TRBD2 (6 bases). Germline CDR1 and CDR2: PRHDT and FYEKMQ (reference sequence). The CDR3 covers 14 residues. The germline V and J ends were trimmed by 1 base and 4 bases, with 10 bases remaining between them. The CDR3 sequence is CASSLVGGRETQYF. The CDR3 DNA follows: TGTGCCAGCAGCTTAGTAGGAGGGCGAGAGACCCAGTACTTC.

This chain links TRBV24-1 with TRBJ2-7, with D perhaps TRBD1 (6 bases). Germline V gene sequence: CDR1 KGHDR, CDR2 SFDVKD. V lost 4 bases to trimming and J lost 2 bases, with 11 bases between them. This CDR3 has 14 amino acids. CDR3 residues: CATSDRGRPYEQYF. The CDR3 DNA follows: TGTGCCACCAGTGACAGGGGTCGCCCCTACGAGCAGTACTTC.

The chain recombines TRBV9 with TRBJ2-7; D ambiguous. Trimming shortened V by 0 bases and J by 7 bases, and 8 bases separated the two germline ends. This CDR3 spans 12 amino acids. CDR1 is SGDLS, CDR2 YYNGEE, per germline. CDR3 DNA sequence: TGTGCCAGCAGCGTAGACCTGAGGGAGCAGTACTTC. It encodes CASSVDLREQYF.

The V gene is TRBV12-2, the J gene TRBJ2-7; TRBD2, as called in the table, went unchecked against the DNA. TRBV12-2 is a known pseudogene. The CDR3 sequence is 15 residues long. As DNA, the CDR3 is TGTGCAAGTCGCTTCTCCCTAGCGGGCAACTACGAGCAGTACTTC. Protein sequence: CASRFSLAGNYEQYF.

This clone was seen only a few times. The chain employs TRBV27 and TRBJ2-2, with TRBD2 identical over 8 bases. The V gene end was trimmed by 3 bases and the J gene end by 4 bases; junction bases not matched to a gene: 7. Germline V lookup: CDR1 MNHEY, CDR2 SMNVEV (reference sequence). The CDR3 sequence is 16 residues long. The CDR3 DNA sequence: TGTGCCAGCAGTTTTCATAGCGGGGTAGGCACCGGGGAGCTGTTTTTT. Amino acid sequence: CASSFHSGVGTGELFF.

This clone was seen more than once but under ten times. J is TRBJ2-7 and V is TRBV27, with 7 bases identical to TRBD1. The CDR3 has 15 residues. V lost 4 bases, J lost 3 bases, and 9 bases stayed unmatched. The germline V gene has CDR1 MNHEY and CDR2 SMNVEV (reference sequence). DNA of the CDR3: TGTGCCAGCAGTTCTCGACAGGGTCGAATCTACGAGCAGTACTTC. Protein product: CASSSRQGRIYEQYF.

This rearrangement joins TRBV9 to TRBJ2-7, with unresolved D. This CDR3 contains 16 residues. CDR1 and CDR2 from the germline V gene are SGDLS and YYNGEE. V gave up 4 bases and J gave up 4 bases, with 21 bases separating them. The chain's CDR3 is CASSLKRKLLSYEQYF. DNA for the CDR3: TGTGCCAGCAGCCTAAAGAGGAAACTCCTCTCTTACGAGCAGTACTTC.

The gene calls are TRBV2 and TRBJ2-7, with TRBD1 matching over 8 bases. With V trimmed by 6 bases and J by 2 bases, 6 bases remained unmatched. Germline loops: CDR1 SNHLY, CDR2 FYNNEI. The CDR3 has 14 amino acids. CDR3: CASRVGQETYEQYF. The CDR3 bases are TGTGCCAGCAGGGTGGGACAGGAGACCTACGAGCAGTACTTC.